Each of the 21 T cell receptor beta chains below was sequenced from the same sample in a study of blood T cell repertoires in COVID-19. TCRdb's copy holds only in-frame clones and misses some; the assay was immunoSEQ multiplex PCR. The sample has more than 110,000 clones; over 65% are singletons. The sequenced material came from peripheral blood. The receptors originated from a woman of 80 years or more with active or convalescent COVID-19.

V gene TRBV20-1 combines with J gene TRBJ1-5, with D possibly being TRBD1 (5 bases). The CDR3 is 16 residues long. The V and J ends lost 6 bases and 0 bases respectively, with 18 bases between them. Germline V gene lookup returns CDR1 DFQATT and CDR2 SNEGSKA (reference sequence). CDR3 nucleotide sequence: TGCAGTGCCAGTCCAGGTGGGCAGGGTAGCAATCAGCCCCAGCATTTT. Protein product: CSASPGGQGSNQPQHF.

This chain links TRBV7-8 with TRBJ1-1; D is perhaps TRBD1 (5 bases). Germline values: CDR1 SGHVS, CDR2 FQNEAQ. The CDR3 consists of 13 residues. V was pared by 1 base and J by 7 bases, with 10 bases between. The CDR3 loop reads CASSLDRGSEAFF. The CDR3 bases are TGTGCCAGCAGCTTAGATAGGGGTAGTGAAGCTTTCTTT.

This chain connects TRBV15 to TRBJ2-3; 14 bases match TRBD2. V trimming: 4 bases; J trimming: 6 bases; junction bases outside the gene matches: 3. Germline assignment: CDR1 LNHNV and CDR2 YYDKDF (reference sequence). The length of the CDR3 is 15 residues. The CDR3: CATSKTSGGADTQYF. The CDR3 nucleotides read TGTGCCACCAGCAAGACTAGCGGGGGGGCTGATACGCAGTATTTT.

This clone was counted between two and nine times. This chain uses TRBV5-1 with TRBJ2-7, with D possibly TRBD2 on 6 matching bases. Germline CDR1 reads SGHRS; CDR2 reads YFSETQ. This CDR3 has 15 residues. Trimming left V 4 bases short and J 4 bases short, with 18 bases between. In DNA form, the CDR3 reads TGCGCCAGCAGCCCGAGGTGGAGGGGCGGTTACGAGCAGTACTTC. This encodes CASSPRWRGGYEQYF.

This chain connects TRBV5-1 to TRBJ2-1, with a tentative D call TRBD2 (6 bases). The CDR3 runs to 15 residues. The germline V gene has CDR1 SGHRS and CDR2 YFSETQ. The germline V and J ends were trimmed by 4 bases and 5 bases, with 16 bases remaining between them. The CDR3 sequence is CASSMGGAQDNEQFF. The CDR3 region has the DNA TGCGCCAGCAGCATGGGCGGGGCGCAGGACAATGAGCAGTTCTTC.

The chain has TRBV4-1 and TRBJ1-6; 8 bases align to TRBD1. J lost 9 bases, V lost 0 bases, and 7 bases had no gene match. CDR1 and CDR2 from the germline V gene are MGHRA and YSYEKL. The CDR3 has 16 amino acids. This CDR3 is CASSQESGQGGSPLHF. In DNA form, the CDR3 reads TGCGCCAGCAGCCAAGAGAGTGGACAGGGTGGTTCACCCCTCCACTTT.

V and J are TRBV3-1 (or the pseudogene TRBV3-2) and TRBJ2-7; D perhaps matches TRBD2 (6 bases). This CDR3 is 14 amino acids long. Deletions cut 5 bases from V and 4 bases from J, with 15 bases between. The V gene's germline CDR1 is LGHDT and CDR2 YNNKEL (reference sequence). The CDR3 loop reads CASSTNFGGYEQYF. The CDR3 nucleotides read TGTGCCAGCAGCACTAACTTTGGGGGGTACGAGCAGTACTTC.

The chain joins TRBV12-2 to TRBJ1-1; the DNA was not used to check the table's D call, TRBD1. TRBV12-2 is termed a pseudogene. This CDR3 has 16 residues. This CDR3 reads CASRQVTGHMYTEAFF. CDR3 coding DNA: TGTGCAAGTCGCCAAGTGACAGGGCATATGTACACTGAAGCTTTCTTT.

The gene calls are TRBV27 and TRBJ1-1, with 7 bases identical to TRBD1. The CDR3 loop spans 14 amino acids. The V gene's germline CDR1 is MNHEY and CDR2 SMNVEV (reference sequence). V shed 8 bases, J shed 4 bases, and the junction held 10 bases outside the gene matches. The CDR3 nucleotides read TGTGCCAGCCAGACGAGGGGGCCGGGCACTGAAGCTTTCTTT. This gives the protein CASQTRGPGTEAFF.

The chain couples TRBV3-1 (or the pseudogene TRBV3-2) to TRBJ1-5; 9 bases match TRBD1. Trimming took 1 base from V and 3 from J; bases not matched to a gene: 4. The CDR3 spans 16 residues. Germline values: CDR1 LGHDT, CDR2 YNNKEL (reference sequence). The CDR3 reads CASSQAGQGHNQPQHF. CDR3 coding DNA: TGTGCCAGCAGCCAAGCGGGACAGGGTCACAATCAGCCCCAGCATTTT.

The rearrangement joins TRBV3-1 (or the pseudogene TRBV3-2) to TRBJ2-5, with 16 bases identical to TRBD2. CDR3 length: 17 residues. J lost 4 bases, V lost 4 bases, and 6 bases had no gene match. In germline, CDR1 is LGHDT, CDR2 YNNKEL (reference sequence). CDR3 sequence reads: CASSRGLAGGTGETQYF. The CDR3 DNA is TGTGCCAGCAGCCGGGGACTAGCGGGGGGGACGGGAGAGACCCAGTACTTC.

This chain links TRBV12-3 or TRBV12-4 with TRBJ2-1, with 9 bases aligning to TRBD2. The ends lost 6 bases at V and 8 bases at J; junction bases unmatched: 5. CDR3 length equals 13 residues. The DNA of the CDR3 is TGTGCCAGCAGCTGGACTAGCGAGGATGAGCAGTTCTTC. It yields the protein CASSWTSEDEQFF.

The chain carries TRBV19 and TRBJ1-2, with a weak D call TRBD1 (6 bases). This CDR3 is 13 amino acids long. The ends were cut back, 7 bases at V and 7 bases at J, with 16 bases in the middle. Germline V gene lookup returns CDR1 LNHDA and CDR2 SQIVND (reference sequence). The CDR3 region has the DNA TGTGCCAGTATAAAACAGGGCGGAGCTGGCTACACCTTC. Its protein is CASIKQGGAGYTF.

V and J are TRBV6-6 and TRBJ1-2; a weak D match, TRBD1 (6 bases). V shed 0 bases and J shed 4 bases, with 12 bases lying between them. The CDR3 runs 15 residues. Germline-derived CDR1 and CDR2 are MNHNY and SVGAGI (reference sequence). The CDR3 DNA is TGTGCCAGCAGTTACTCAACAGGGAGGGCCTATGGCTACACCTTC. Amino acid sequence: CASSYSTGRAYGYTF.

The chain links TRBV7-2 to TRBJ1-1, with D perhaps TRBD1 (5 bases). This CDR3 has 15 residues. Trimming took off 5 bases at V and 0 bases at J, with 13 bases between the two ends. The V gene's germline CDR1 is SGHTA and CDR2 FQGNSA. The CDR3 DNA reads TGTGCCAGCAGCCCCCAGGGCAGTCTGAACACTGAAGCTTTCTTT. Translated: CASSPQGSLNTEAFF.

This clone is medium-sized by share. The J gene is TRBJ1-1, the V gene TRBV7-3; 10 nucleotides agree with TRBD1. Germline V gene sequence: CDR1 SGHTA, CDR2 FQGTGA. Losses at the gene ends were 5 bases for V and 0 bases for J; bases not matched to a gene: 6. The CDR3 spans 16 residues. CDR3 coding DNA: TGTGCCAGCAGCCGAGGACAGGGGGTTTTGAACACTGAAGCTTTCTTT. It is translated as CASSRGQGVLNTEAFF.

J is TRBJ1-2 and V is TRBV28; no clear D gene. The germline V gene encodes CDR1 MDHEN and CDR2 SYDVKM. The CDR3 runs to 17 residues. The V and J ends lost 7 bases and 8 bases respectively, with 29 bases between them. The CDR3 DNA sequence: TGTGCCAGCATAGGATTTGCGGGCCGCGCTGCAACAATCGGCTACACCTTC. This encodes CASIGFAGRAATIGYTF.

The table lists this clone with a count of one. The chain combines TRBV6-2 or TRBV6-3 with TRBJ1-1; the D gene is possibly TRBD1 (5 bases). Germline assignment: CDR1 MNHEY and CDR2 SVGEGT. Trimming shortened V by 5 bases and J by 8 bases, and 12 bases separated the two germline ends. This CDR3 has 12 residues. DNA of the CDR3: TGTGCCAGCAGTCAGGGTTTCGGCGAAGCTTTCTTT. It is translated as CASSQGFGEAFF.

This sequence joins TRBV2 and TRBJ1-2, with D maybe TRBD1 (6 bases). In germline, CDR1 is SNHLY, CDR2 FYNNEI. This CDR3 is 13 amino acids long. The V and J ends lost 0 bases and 8 bases respectively, with 10 bases between them. CDR3 residues: CASSEAYRAGYTF. The DNA of the CDR3 is TGTGCCAGCAGTGAAGCCTACAGGGCAGGCTACACCTTC. The full variable domain, completed using reference TRBV2 and TRBJ1-2, is EPEVTQTPSHQVTQMGQEVILRCVPISNHLYFYWYRQILGQKVEFLVSFYNNEISEKSEIFDDQFSVERPDGSNFTLKIRSTKLEDSAMYFCASSEAYRAGYTFGSGTRLTVV.

The chain is built from TRBV27 and TRBJ2-4; perhaps TRBD2 as D (6 bases). There are 16 residues in the CDR3. Per germline, CDR1 MNHEY and CDR2 SMNVEV (reference sequence). V lost 2 bases and J 12 bases, leaving 23 bases between the germline ends. DNA for the CDR3: TGTGCCAGCAGTTTACGTCTGGCGGGGACGCCAAGGGATCAGTACTTC. Encoded protein: CASSLRLAGTPRDQYF.

This clone came up once. The V call is TRBV5-1, the J call TRBJ2-7, with D tentatively TRBD1 (5 bases). Germline V gives CDR1 SGHRS, CDR2 YFSETQ. The CDR3 contains 12 residues. Trimming took 0 bases from V and 4 from J, leaving 5 bases between them. The CDR3 region has the DNA TGCGCCAGCAGCTTGGGACAGTACGAGCAGTACTTC. Its protein is CASSLGQYEQYF.